What follows are 32 T cell receptor beta chains derived from one specimen sequenced in a study of T cell repertoires in cytomegalovirus infection. TCRdb called the reads again in MiXCR, with one record for every CDR3 protein. The sample carries approximately 310,000 distinct CDR3 sequences, just under 25% recorded once. No antigen has been assigned to these receptors. Sequenced here: cultured PBMCs, sampled from culture after CMV antigen stimulation. The receptors stem from a human donor in good health (CMV status not recorded). Some clones in this sample may be carry-over from other donors' samples.

This clonotype was observed a few times. The chain employs TRBV19 and TRBJ2-2; no clear D. Deletions cut 3 bases from V and 1 base from J, with 6 bases between. CDR1 and CDR2 from the germline V gene are LNHDA and SQIVND (reference sequence). CDR3 length: 14 amino acids. The CDR3 DNA sequence: TGTGCCAGTAGTATTGTGGGGAACACCGGGGAGCTGTTTTTT. Amino acids: CASSIVGNTGELFF.

This clonotype was seen repeatedly, ten times or more. The chain is built from TRBV7-8 and TRBJ2-5; maybe TRBD1 (6 bases). The CDR3 length is 14 residues. Germline V gene data show CDR1 as SGHVS and CDR2 as FQNEAQ. The ends were cut back, 4 bases at V and 2 bases at J, with 11 bases in the middle. Here the CDR3 DNA reads TGTGCCAGCAGCTCCTACAGGGAACAAGAGACCCAGTACTTC. Translating it yields CASSSYREQETQYF.

With regard to this clonotype: The conserved phenylalanine or tryptophan normally closing the CDR3 is absent here, so this likely arose from a read error. The DNA is left out, because the CDR3 cannot be placed on it with certainty; the CDR3 is given as TCRdb lists it. V is TRBV7-8 and J is TRBJ2-7; the table's TRBD1 call for D was not verified on the DNA. The CDR3 adds up to 13 amino acids, both ends counted. Germline V gene sequence: CDR1 SGHVS, CDR2 FQNEAQ. CDR3 sequence reads: CASSFLGGGTAEI.

This clonotype occurred a few times. The chain carries TRBV29-1 and TRBJ2-7; either TRBD1 or TRBD2 may supply D (6 bases each). Trimming took off 7 bases at V and 8 bases at J, with 18 bases between the two ends. Germline V gene lookup returns CDR1 SQVTM and CDR2 ANQGSEA. This CDR3 comprises 12 residues. CDR3 DNA: TGCAGCGCGGGGGCATACGATTCCCAGCAGTACTTC. It is translated as CSAGAYDSQQYF.

Ten or more counts support this clonotype. The chain uses TRBV7-2 and TRBJ2-1, with D possibly being TRBD2 (6 bases). The CDR3 runs 14 residues. Germline V gene sequence: CDR1 SGHTA, CDR2 FQGNSA. The germline V and J ends were trimmed by 4 bases and 5 bases, with 12 bases remaining between them. The CDR3 region is CASSSRTGDNEQFF. The CDR3, as DNA: TGTGCCAGCAGCTCGCGGACGGGGGACAATGAGCAGTTCTTC.

The chain has TRBV19 and TRBJ1-2, with 8 bases fitting TRBD1. Germline CDR1 reads LNHDA; CDR2 reads SQIVND (reference sequence). The J segment lost 2 bases and the V segment lost 7 bases, leaving 9 bases of the junction unmatched. The CDR3 length is 15 residues. This CDR3 is CASTIQGVANYGYTF. CDR3 sequence (DNA): TGTGCCAGTACCATACAGGGGGTAGCGAACTATGGCTACACCTTC.

This clonotype has more than one count but fewer than ten. CDR3 in DNA: TGTGCCAGCAGCCTCTGGACAGAGTACGAGCAGTACTTC. Its protein is CASSLWTEYEQYF. The chain is built from TRBV7-2 and TRBJ2-7; TRBD1 might be the D (6 bases). Per germline, CDR1 SGHTA and CDR2 FQGNSA. This CDR3 is built from 13 residues. Trimming cost V 5 bases and J 4 bases, with 12 bases left between them.

This clonotype was recorded at least ten times. The chain carries TRBV7-9 and TRBJ1-5; tentative D call: TRBD1 (5 bases). Deletions cut 5 bases from V and 7 bases from J, with 15 bases between. In germline, CDR1 is SEHNR, CDR2 FQNEAQ (reference sequence). This CDR3 has 14 amino acids. CDR3: CASSLGWGGQPQHF. Here the CDR3 DNA reads TGTGCCAGCAGCCTAGGATGGGGCGGCCAGCCCCAGCATTTT. Drawing the rest from reference TRBV7-9 and TRBJ1-5, the complete variable domain is DTGVSQNPRHKITKRGQNVTFRCDPISEHNRLYWYRQTLGQGPEFLTYFQNEAQLEKSRLLSDRFSAERPKGSFSTLEIQRTEQGDSAMYLCASSLGWGGQPQHFGDGTRLSIL.

This clonotype was picked up a small number of times. The genes are TRBV7-3 and TRBJ2-2; weak D call: TRBD1 (6 bases). Germline CDR1 is SGHTA and CDR2 is FQGTGA. This CDR3 has 15 amino acids. With 5 bases removed from V and 1 base from J, the gap between germline ends came to 11 bases. The CDR3 protein is CASSPGHRNTGELFF. Here the CDR3 DNA reads TGTGCCAGCAGCCCGGGACATCGGAACACCGGGGAGCTGTTTTTT. The whole variable domain, filled in from reference TRBV7-3 and TRBJ2-2, reads GAGVSQTPSNKVTEKGKYVELRCDPISGHTALYWYRQSLGQGPEFLIYFQGTGAADDSGLPNDRFFAVRPEGSVSTLKIQRTERGDSAVYLCASSPGHRNTGELFFGEGSRLTVL.

This clonotype was observed a handful of times. The chain links TRBV4-1 to TRBJ2-7, with 7 bases identical to TRBD2. CDR1 is MGHRA and CDR2 is YSYEKL in the germline V gene. V shed 4 bases and J 5 bases; nucleotides not matched to a gene: 14. The CDR3 consists of 16 residues. CDR3 nucleotides: TGCGCCAGCAGCCTAGTGGCGGGGGTAGGGAGGAACGAGCAGTACTTC. It specifies CASSLVAGVGRNEQYF.

This clonotype was detected ten times or more. The rearrangement joins TRBV7-2 to TRBJ1-5; 11 nucleotides match TRBD1. CDR3 length equals 14 residues. Trimming at V came to 5 bases and at J to 4 bases, leaving 1 base not matched to a gene. Per germline, CDR1 SGHTA and CDR2 FQGNSA. The CDR3, as DNA: TGTGCCAGCAGCAGGGACAGGGGGAATCAGCCCCAGCATTTT. Protein sequence: CASSRDRGNQPQHF.

The chain recombines TRBV6-5 with TRBJ1-1, with 7 nucleotides matching TRBD1. Germline lookup yields CDR1 MNHEY and CDR2 SVGAGI. After removal of 2 bases from V and 10 bases from J, the junction contained 10 bases not matched to a gene. The CDR3 length is 14 residues. As DNA, the CDR3 is TGTGCCAGCAGTTACGGGACGCCTAGGGGGCGAGCTTTCTTT. It translates to CASSYGTPRGRAFF.

This clonotype has more than one count but fewer than ten. The genes are TRBV20-1 and TRBJ2-2; the D is unclear. Germline-derived CDR1 and CDR2 are DFQATT and SNEGSKA (reference sequence). The CDR3 has 12 residues. The germline V and J ends were trimmed by 7 bases and 3 bases, with 9 bases remaining between them. The CDR3 bases are TGCAGTGTTCAAGGGCACACCGGGGAGCTGTTTTTT. This translates into CSVQGHTGELFF.

The CDR3 region is CASNPDVYGYTF. CDR3 sequence (DNA): TGTGCCAGCAATCCGGACGTCTATGGCTACACCTTC. The rearrangement links TRBV6-6 to TRBJ1-2; D gene unclear. The CDR3 length is 12 residues. Germline lookup yields CDR1 MNHNY and CDR2 SVGAGI (reference sequence). Trimming took 7 bases from V and 4 from J, leaving 10 bases between them.

This clonotype has just a few counts. The gene calls are TRBV4-2 and TRBJ2-3, with 9 nucleotides matching TRBD2. Germline trimming cut 1 base from V and 0 bases from J; bases unmatched to any gene: 11. CDR3 length: 19 amino acids. The germline V gene has CDR1 LGHNA and CDR2 YNFKEQ. The CDR3 DNA follows: TGTGCCAGCAGCCAAGTGGTTAAGCGGGAGGCGATAAGCACAGATACGCAGTATTTT. The encoded protein is CASSQVVKREAISTDTQYF.

This chain uses TRBV7-2 with TRBJ2-1; 8 bases agree with TRBD2. The CDR3 has 15 amino acids. Germline assignment: CDR1 SGHTA and CDR2 FQGNSA. The J segment lost 2 bases and the V segment lost 5 bases, leaving 5 bases of the junction unmatched. The CDR3 region has the DNA TGTGCCAGCAGCCCCTTTAGCGGGGCCTACAATGAGCAGTTCTTC. It specifies CASSPFSGAYNEQFF.

This clonotype has more than one count but fewer than ten. The rearrangement joins TRBV7-2 to TRBJ1-6, with 9 bases aligning to TRBD1. With V trimmed by 5 bases and J by 2 bases, 10 bases remained unmatched. Germline CDR1 SGHTA, CDR2 FQGNSA. This CDR3 region has 18 residues. CDR3 DNA sequence: TGTGCCAGCAGCACTCAACCGGGACAGGGACCCTATAATTCACCCCTCCACTTT. As protein: CASSTQPGQGPYNSPLHF.

This clonotype appeared many times. This chain uses TRBV7-2 with TRBJ2-3; 16 positions match TRBD2. The junction had 12 bases not matched to a gene; V was cut back by 2 bases and J by 4 bases. The CDR3 is made up of 20 amino acids. From germline, CDR1 is SGHTA and CDR2 FQGNSA. The DNA for the CDR3 is TGTGCCAGCAGCTTAACGGGATGGGGACTAGCGGGAGGGCGAGCAGATACGCAGTATTTT. Translated, it gives CASSLTGWGLAGGRADTQYF.

This clonotype turned up a few times. CDR3 region: CASSLSGWNNQPQHF. The CDR3 DNA sequence: TGTGCCAGCAGTTTATCGGGGTGGAACAATCAGCCCCAGCATTTT. The chain couples TRBV27 to TRBJ1-5, with D unresolved. This CDR3 contains 15 residues. The germline V gene has CDR1 MNHEY and CDR2 SMNVEV (reference sequence). The germline V and J ends were trimmed by 0 bases and 3 bases, with 9 bases remaining between them.

This clonotype was counted a few times. The chain links TRBV4-1 to TRBJ2-7; 7 bases are shared with TRBD2. Looked up from germline, CDR1 is MGHRA and CDR2 is YSYEKL. V lost 4 bases, J lost 5 bases, and 17 bases stayed unmatched. The CDR3 runs 17 residues. CDR3 amino acids: CASSPVLRKRGKDEQYF. The CDR3 region has the DNA TGCGCCAGCAGCCCAGTCCTACGTAAGCGGGGAAAGGACGAGCAGTACTTC.

In this sample, this clonotype turned up a few times. This chain connects TRBV7-9 to TRBJ2-7; D is uncertain. V was clipped by 1 base and J by 0 bases, with 13 bases between them. Germline-derived CDR1 and CDR2 are SEHNR and FQNEAQ (reference sequence). The CDR3 is 16 residues long. CDR3: CASSLELTVSSYEQYF. CDR3 nucleotide sequence: TGTGCCAGCAGCTTAGAGCTGACGGTCAGCTCCTACGAGCAGTACTTC.

The chain couples TRBV29-1 to TRBJ1-2; D is unclear. Between the trimmed V and J ends, which lost 8 bases and 8 bases, there was a span of 18 bases. Germline V gives CDR1 SQVTM, CDR2 ANQGSEA. The CDR3 is 12 residues long. The chain's CDR3 is CSFGLSTEGYTF. CDR3 nucleotide sequence: TGCAGCTTCGGACTATCCACCGAGGGCTACACCTTC. Together with reference TRBV29-1 and TRBJ1-2, the CDR3 gives the full variable domain: SAVISQKPSRDICQRGTSLTIQCQVDSQVTMMFWYRQQPGQSLTLIATANQGSEATYESGFVIDKFPISRPNLTFSTLTVSNMSPEDSSIYLCSFGLSTEGYTFGSGTRLTVV.

This chain links TRBV11-2 with TRBJ2-1, with D maybe TRBD1 (5 bases). This CDR3 has 13 amino acids. The germline V gene encodes CDR1 SGHAT and CDR2 FQNNGV. Trimming shortened V by 5 bases and J by 6 bases, and 11 bases separated the two germline ends. CDR3 nucleotide sequence: TGTGCCAGCAGCCCAGACAGACTCAATGAGCAGTTCTTC. This translates into CASSPDRLNEQFF.

The chain joins TRBV7-9 to TRBJ1-1; unclear D gene. Germline loops: CDR1 SEHNR, CDR2 FQNEAQ (reference sequence). The CDR3 runs to 15 residues. The ends were cut back, 1 base at V and 5 bases at J, with 14 bases in the middle. The CDR3 nucleotides read TGTGCCAGCAGCTTAGTCGTGGGTCGAGGGACTGAAGCTTTCTTT. It encodes CASSLVVGRGTEAFF. Full variable domain (remainder filled in from reference TRBV7-9 and TRBJ1-1): DTGVSQNPRHKITKRGQNVTFRCDPISEHNRLYWYRQTLGQGPEFLTYFQNEAQLEKSRLLSDRFSAERPKGSFSTLEIQRTEQGDSAMYLCASSLVVGRGTEAFFGQGTRLTVV.

This clonotype was counted only a few times. The chain employs TRBV6-1 and TRBJ2-3, with 10 bases fitting TRBD2. This CDR3 is built from 15 residues. CDR1 is MNHNS, CDR2 SASEGT, per germline. With V trimmed by 6 bases and J by 11 bases, 14 bases remained unmatched. CDR3 residues: CASRTSGRGGGGQYF. CDR3 bases: TGTGCCAGCAGAACCAGCGGGAGGGGCGGAGGGGGGCAGTATTTT.

The chain has TRBV7-9 and TRBJ2-3; D not resolved. The CDR3 spans 14 residues. The germline V and J ends were trimmed by 5 bases and 0 bases, with 9 bases remaining between them. The germline gives CDR1 SEHNR, CDR2 FQNEAQ (reference sequence). The CDR3 sequence is CASSISTSTDTQYF. CDR3 DNA sequence: TGTGCCAGCAGCATCAGTACTAGCACAGATACGCAGTATTTT.

The chain combines TRBV11-3 with TRBJ2-5; TRBD1 agrees at 7 bases. Germline values: CDR1 SGHNT, CDR2 YENEEA. V gave up 5 bases and J gave up 0 bases; unmatched junction bases: 9. The length of the CDR3 is 16 residues. The CDR3 DNA reads TGTGCCAGCAGCCCTCTCGGACAGGAGGACCAAGAGACCCAGTACTTC. Residues: CASSPLGQEDQETQYF.

This clonotype showed up just a few times. The chain is built from TRBV10-3 and TRBJ2-2, with D unclear. V was shortened by 4 bases and J by 2 bases, with 8 bases between the two germline ends. The germline gives CDR1 ENHRY, CDR2 SYGVKD. The length of the CDR3 is 14 residues. This chain's CDR3 is CAISGAVNTGELFF. The CDR3 DNA sequence: TGTGCCATCAGTGGCGCAGTTAACACCGGGGAGCTGTTTTTT.

The rearrangement links TRBV5-1 to TRBJ1-1, with TRBD1 matching 8 bases. Trimming cost V 4 bases and J 0 bases; bases outside gene matches: 5. This CDR3 region has 15 residues. The germline CDR1 and CDR2 sequences are SGHRS and YFSETQ. This CDR3 reads CASSGGQGMNTEAFF. The CDR3 nucleotides read TGCGCCAGCAGCGGCGGACAGGGAATGAACACTGAAGCTTTCTTT.

This clonotype was seen more than once but under ten times. This chain connects TRBV6-6 to TRBJ2-1; D is undetermined. Trimming removed 0 bases at V and 1 base at J, with 16 bases between. CDR3 size: 18 residues. CDR1 and CDR2 from the germline V gene are MNHNY and SVGAGI (reference sequence). CDR3 amino acids: CASSYSPPSRWSYNEQFF. The CDR3, as DNA: TGTGCCAGCAGTTACTCGCCCCCCAGTCGGTGGTCCTACAATGAGCAGTTCTTC.

This clonotype was picked up a small number of times. V and J are TRBV6-8 and TRBJ2-5; TRBD2 matches 12 bases. CDR1 is MNHGY and CDR2 is SAAAGT in the germline V gene. V was clipped by 6 bases and J by 4 bases; unmatched bases: 12. This CDR3 spans 17 amino acids. CDR3 nucleotide sequence: TGTGCCAGCAGGGCTCGTACCTGGACTAGCGGGATAGAGACCCAGTACTTC. Protein sequence: CASRARTWTSGIETQYF.

The V and J genes are TRBV7-2 and TRBJ2-1; TRBD2 matches at 8 bases. CDR3 size: 13 residues. CDR1 is SGHTA, CDR2 FQGNSA, per germline. Trimming removed 2 bases from V and 9 bases from J; junction bases left unmatched: 3. CDR3 nucleotides: TGTGCCAGCAGCTTACTAGCGGGTGTTGAGCAGTTCTTC. Translated, it gives CASSLLAGVEQFF.